This is a list of T cell receptor beta chains from one sample in a study of blood T cells in healthy people across ages. Using its own MiXCR run on the 5' RACE reads, TCRdb lists one record per CDR3 protein. Of fewer than 700,000 distinct CDR3 sequences in the sample, roughly 41% were seen once. Sequenced: blood. The receptors stem from a man of 80 years or more in good health. Each CDR3 is given with its conserved first and last residue. The order of the fields is clone size, D gene, V gene, J gene, CDR3 protein, CDR3 DNA. A D gene is named only where the DNA matches it firmly. Size tells how often a clone was seen (once, few, many) or the class of an expanded clone, and some rows leave it out.

abundance: NA; d_gene: NA; v_gene: TRBV5-1; j_gene: TRBJ2-5; CDR3aa: CASSRPGTRGETQYF; CDR3nt: TGCGCCAGCAGCCGTCCCGGGACGAGGGGAGAGACCCAGTACTTC
abundance: NA; d_gene: NA; v_gene: TRBV7-9; j_gene: TRBJ1-2; CDR3aa: CASSGRKYHYGYTF; CDR3nt: TGTGCCAGCAGCGGCCGAAAGTACCACTATGGCTACACCTTC
abundance: NA; d_gene: NA; v_gene: TRBV29-1; j_gene: TRBJ2-1; CDR3aa: CSVAAGGFSEQFF; CDR3nt: TGCAGCGTTGCTGCAGGGGGGTTTAGTGAGCAGTTCTTC
abundance: NA; d_gene: NA; v_gene: TRBV4-2; j_gene: TRBJ2-1; CDR3aa: CASSQADRSNNEQFF; CDR3nt: TGTGCCAGCAGCCAAGCCGACCGTTCAAACAATGAGCAGTTCTTC
abundance: few; d_gene: NA; v_gene: TRBV6-2/TRBV6-3; j_gene: TRBJ2-6; CDR3aa: CASSFLRFGANVLTF; CDR3nt: TGTGCCAGCAGTTTCCTTAGGTTTGGGGCCAACGTCCTGACTTTC
abundance: many; d_gene: NA; v_gene: TRBV24-1; j_gene: TRBJ2-3; CDR3aa: CATSATLATDTQYF; CDR3nt: TGTGCCACCTCAGCGACGTTGGCCACAGATACGCAGTATTTT
abundance: NA; d_gene: NA; v_gene: TRBV28; j_gene: TRBJ1-1; CDR3aa: CASSFPTGFTEAFF; CDR3nt: TGTGCCAGCAGTTTCCCTACAGGGTTCACTGAAGCTTTCTTT
abundance: NA; d_gene: TRBD1; v_gene: TRBV28; j_gene: TRBJ1-2; CDR3aa: CASSSGQEIYGYTF; CDR3nt: TGTGCCAGCAGTTCCGGACAGGAGATTTATGGCTACACCTTC
abundance: NA; d_gene: TRBD1; v_gene: TRBV28; j_gene: TRBJ2-6; CDR3aa: CASSPGTGTGADVLTF; CDR3nt: TGTGCCAGCAGTCCCGGGACAGGGACCGGGGCCGACGTCCTGACTTTC
abundance: NA; d_gene: NA; v_gene: TRBV30; j_gene: TRBJ2-7; CDR3aa: CAWSLYFDEQYF; CDR3nt: TGTGCCTGGAGTTTGTACTTTGACGAGCAGTACTTC
abundance: few; d_gene: NA; v_gene: TRBV29-1; j_gene: TRBJ2-7; CDR3aa: CSVSTGSSYNEQYF; CDR3nt: TGCAGCGTCAGTACAGGAAGCTCCTACAATGAGCAGTACTTC
abundance: few; d_gene: NA; v_gene: TRBV29-1; j_gene: TRBJ1-1; CDR3aa: CSVRRSGAISADTEAFF; CDR3nt: TGCAGCGTCCGAAGGTCAGGGGCTATATCTGCAGACACTGAAGCTTTCTTT
abundance: NA; d_gene: NA; v_gene: TRBV24-1; j_gene: TRBJ2-2; CDR3aa: CAAGTSTGELFF; CDR3nt: TGTGCCGCCGGGACTTCGACCGGGGAGCTGTTTTTT
abundance: NA; d_gene: NA; v_gene: TRBV18; j_gene: TRBJ2-7; CDR3aa: CASSPGGQGRFYEQYF; CDR3nt: TGTGCCAGCTCACCTGGGGGTCAGGGGCGATTCTACGAGCAGTACTTC
abundance: NA; d_gene: TRBD1; v_gene: TRBV4-1; j_gene: TRBJ1-4; CDR3aa: CASSQAHLTGTGEKLFF; CDR3nt: TGCGCCAGCAGCCAAGCCCACCTGACAGGGACTGGTGAAAAACTGTTTTTT
abundance: many; d_gene: TRBD1; v_gene: TRBV29-1; j_gene: TRBJ2-7; CDR3aa: CSGGLRTGGVYEQYF; CDR3nt: TGCAGCGGCGGACTTCGGACAGGGGGTGTCTACGAGCAGTACTTC
abundance: once; d_gene: NA; v_gene: TRBV5-1; j_gene: TRBJ2-5; CDR3aa: CASSSNRRGQETQYF; CDR3nt: TGCGCCAGCAGCTCGAACAGACGGGGACAAGAGACCCAGTACTTC
abundance: NA; d_gene: NA; v_gene: TRBV11-3; j_gene: TRBJ2-2; CDR3aa: CASSLSRGGELFF; CDR3nt: TGTGCCAGCAGCTTATCCCGGGGCGGGGAGCTGTTTTTT
abundance: NA; d_gene: NA; v_gene: TRBV3-1; j_gene: TRBJ2-1; CDR3aa: CASSPLWGNEQFF; CDR3nt: TGTGCCAGCAGCCCCCTTTGGGGGAATGAGCAGTTCTTC
abundance: NA; d_gene: TRBD2; v_gene: TRBV6-1; j_gene: TRBJ2-3; CDR3aa: CASSRAGTAPGTDTQYF; CDR3nt: TGTGCCAGCAGCCGAGCGGGGACCGCCCCCGGCACAGATACGCAGTATTTT
abundance: NA; d_gene: TRBD1; v_gene: TRBV6-1; j_gene: TRBJ2-4; CDR3aa: CASSQTGGNDIQYF; CDR3nt: TGTGCCAGCAGTCAAACAGGGGGCAATGACATTCAGTACTTC
abundance: many; d_gene: NA; v_gene: TRBV20-1; j_gene: TRBJ2-3; CDR3aa: CSARALGGDTDTQYF; CDR3nt: TGCAGTGCTAGGGCCCTGGGCGGGGACACAGATACGCAGTATTTT
abundance: NA; d_gene: TRBD2; v_gene: TRBV28; j_gene: TRBJ2-1; CDR3aa: CASRHSSGRGHNEQFF; CDR3nt: TGTGCCAGCAGACATTCTAGCGGGAGGGGACACAATGAGCAGTTCTTC
abundance: NA; d_gene: NA; v_gene: TRBV28; j_gene: TRBJ2-6; CDR3aa: CATKAGANVLTF; CDR3nt: TGTGCCACGAAGGCTGGGGCCAACGTCCTGACTTTC
abundance: NA; d_gene: TRBD2; v_gene: TRBV20-1; j_gene: TRBJ2-7; CDR3aa: CSARDPRGTSYEQYF; CDR3nt: TGCAGTGCTAGAGATCCGCGGGGGACCTCCTACGAGCAGTACTTC
abundance: NA; d_gene: TRBD1; v_gene: TRBV5-1; j_gene: TRBJ1-4; CDR3aa: CASSLGTAGGSEKLFF; CDR3nt: TGCGCCAGCAGCCTCGGGACAGCAGGCGGATCGGAAAAACTGTTTTTT
abundance: NA; d_gene: TRBD1; v_gene: TRBV6-5; j_gene: TRBJ1-2; CDR3aa: CASGRRGHIPGYTF; CDR3nt: TGTGCCAGCGGACGCAGGGGGCATATTCCTGGCTACACCTTC
abundance: NA; d_gene: NA; v_gene: TRBV6-5; j_gene: TRBJ1-2; CDR3aa: CASSLDAGRGYTF; CDR3nt: TGTGCCAGCAGCCTCGATGCCGGACGCGGCTACACCTTC
abundance: few; d_gene: TRBD1; v_gene: TRBV29-1; j_gene: TRBJ2-1; CDR3aa: CSVDRETGGILDEQFF; CDR3nt: TGCAGCGTTGATAGAGAGACAGGGGGAATCCTCGATGAGCAGTTCTTC